This entry describes one T cell receptor beta chain. This sample is drawn from a study of blood T cell repertoires in COVID-19. As handled by the study authors: Amplification of reference gene primers was used by the study to estimate nucleated cell counts. Assay: immunoSEQ multiplex PCR; the TCRdb copy retains only in-frame clones and omits some. V, J and clone size were drawn from that table, and D and trimming were deduced from the DNA. The sample has over 110,000 clones, around 80% seen once. Input material: peripheral blood. The receptor comes from a man in his sixties with active or convalescent COVID-19.

The CDR3 region is CASSSGGGPVNQPQHF. The CDR3 DNA reads TGTGCCAGCAGTTCCGGGGGGGGGCCCGTCAATCAGCCCCAGCATTTT. The rearrangement links TRBV6-2 or TRBV6-3 to TRBJ1-5, with D possibly TRBD1 on 6 matching bases. CDR1 is MNHEY, CDR2 SVGEGT, per germline. The germline V and J ends were trimmed by 4 bases and 3 bases, with 16 bases remaining between them. The CDR3 is 16 residues long.